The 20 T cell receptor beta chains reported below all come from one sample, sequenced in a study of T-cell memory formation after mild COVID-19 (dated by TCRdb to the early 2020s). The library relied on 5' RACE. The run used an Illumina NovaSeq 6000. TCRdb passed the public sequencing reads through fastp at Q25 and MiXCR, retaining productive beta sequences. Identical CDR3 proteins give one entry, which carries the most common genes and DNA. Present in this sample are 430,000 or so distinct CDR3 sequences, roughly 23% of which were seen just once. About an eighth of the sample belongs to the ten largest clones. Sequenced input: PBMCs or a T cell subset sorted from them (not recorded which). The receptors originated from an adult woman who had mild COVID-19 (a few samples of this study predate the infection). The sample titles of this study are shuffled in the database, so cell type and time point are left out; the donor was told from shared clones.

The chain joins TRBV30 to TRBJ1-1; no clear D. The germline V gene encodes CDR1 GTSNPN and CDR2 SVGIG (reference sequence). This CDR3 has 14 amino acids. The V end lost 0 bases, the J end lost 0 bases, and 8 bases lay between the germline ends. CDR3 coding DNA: TGTGCCTGGAGTGTAGGCAGATTGAACACTGAAGCTTTCTTT. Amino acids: CAWSVGRLNTEAFF.

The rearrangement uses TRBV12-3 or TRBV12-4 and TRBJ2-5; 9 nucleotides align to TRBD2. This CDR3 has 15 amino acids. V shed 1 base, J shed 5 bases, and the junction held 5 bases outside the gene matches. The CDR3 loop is CASSLGLTSGETQYF. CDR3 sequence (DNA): TGTGCCAGCAGTTTAGGTCTGACTAGCGGCGAGACCCAGTACTTC.

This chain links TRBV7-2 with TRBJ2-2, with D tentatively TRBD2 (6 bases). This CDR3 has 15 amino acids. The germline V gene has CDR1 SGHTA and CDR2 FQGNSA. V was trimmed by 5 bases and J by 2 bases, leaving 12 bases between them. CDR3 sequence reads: CASSQTSPNTGELFF. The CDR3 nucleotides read TGTGCCAGCAGCCAGACTAGTCCCAACACCGGGGAGCTGTTTTTT.

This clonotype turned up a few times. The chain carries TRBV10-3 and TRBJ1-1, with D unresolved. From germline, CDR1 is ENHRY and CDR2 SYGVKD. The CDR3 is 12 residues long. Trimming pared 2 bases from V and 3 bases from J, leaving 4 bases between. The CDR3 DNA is TGTGCCATCAGTGAGGAGGACACTGAAGCTTTCTTT. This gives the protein CAISEEDTEAFF.

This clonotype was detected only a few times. CDR3 residues: CASSQERLALRLETQYF. The CDR3, as DNA: TGTGCCAGCAGCCAAGAAAGACTAGCCCTTCGGTTGGAGACCCAGTACTTC. The chain uses TRBV3-1 and TRBJ2-5; 7 nucleotides align to TRBD2. The CDR3 is 17 residues long. Unmatched junction bases numbered 12, after V lost 0 bases and J lost 5 bases. CDR1 is LGHDT, CDR2 YNNKEL, per germline (reference sequence).

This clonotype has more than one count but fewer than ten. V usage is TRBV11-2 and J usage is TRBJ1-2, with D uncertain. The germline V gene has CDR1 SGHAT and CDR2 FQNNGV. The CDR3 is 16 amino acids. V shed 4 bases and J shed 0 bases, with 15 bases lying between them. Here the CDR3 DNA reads TGTGCCAGCAGCTCCGATAGCCGGATAACTAACTATGGCTACACCTTC. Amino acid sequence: CASSSDSRITNYGYTF.

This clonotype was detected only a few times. The CDR3 loop reads CASSPQGAEQYF. CDR3 DNA sequence: TGTGCCAGCAGCCCACAGGGGGCCGAGCAGTACTTC. The rearrangement links TRBV3-1 to TRBJ2-7, with 9 bases that match TRBD1. The V gene end was trimmed by 4 bases and the J gene end by 6 bases; junction bases not matched to a gene: 1. This CDR3 contains 12 residues. Germline V gives CDR1 LGHDT, CDR2 YNNKEL (reference sequence).

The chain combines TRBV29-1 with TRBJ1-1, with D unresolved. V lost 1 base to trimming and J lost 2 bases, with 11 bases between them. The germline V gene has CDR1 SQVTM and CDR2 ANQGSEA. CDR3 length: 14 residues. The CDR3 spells CSVEADGVNTEAFF. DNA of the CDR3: TGCAGCGTTGAAGCCGACGGCGTAAACACTGAAGCTTTCTTT.

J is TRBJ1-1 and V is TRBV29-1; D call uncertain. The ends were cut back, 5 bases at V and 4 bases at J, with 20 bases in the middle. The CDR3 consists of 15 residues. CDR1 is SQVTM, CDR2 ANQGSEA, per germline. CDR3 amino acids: CSVPLREGKSTEAFF. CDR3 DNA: TGCAGCGTTCCACTCCGAGAGGGTAAAAGCACTGAAGCTTTCTTT.

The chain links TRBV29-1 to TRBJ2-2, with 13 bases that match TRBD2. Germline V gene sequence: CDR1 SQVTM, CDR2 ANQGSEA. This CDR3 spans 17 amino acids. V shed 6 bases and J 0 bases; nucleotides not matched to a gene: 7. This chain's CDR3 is CSVPGLAGSSNTGELFF. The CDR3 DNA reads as TGCAGCGTACCGGGACTAGCGGGATCCTCGAACACCGGGGAGCTGTTTTTT.

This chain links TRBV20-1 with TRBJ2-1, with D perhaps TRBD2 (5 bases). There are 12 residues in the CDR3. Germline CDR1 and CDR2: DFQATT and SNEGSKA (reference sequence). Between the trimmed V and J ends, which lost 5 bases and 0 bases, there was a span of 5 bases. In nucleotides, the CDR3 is TGCAGTGCTGGGAGCTCCTACAATGAGCAGTTCTTC. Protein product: CSAGSSYNEQFF.

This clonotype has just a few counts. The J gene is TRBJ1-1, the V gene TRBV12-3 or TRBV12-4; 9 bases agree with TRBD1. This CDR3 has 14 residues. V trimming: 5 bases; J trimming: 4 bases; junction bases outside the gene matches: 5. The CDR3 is CASSRGDRATEAFF. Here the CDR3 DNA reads TGTGCCAGCAGTCGCGGGGACAGGGCCACTGAAGCTTTCTTT.

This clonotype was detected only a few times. The CDR3 here is CATSDTGVADTQYF. CDR3 bases: TGTGCCACCAGTGATACGGGAGTTGCAGATACGCAGTATTTT. The rearrangement uses TRBV24-1 and TRBJ2-3; D might be TRBD2 (6 bases). This CDR3 is built from 14 residues. CDR1 is KGHDR, CDR2 SFDVKD, per germline. With 3 bases removed from V and 4 bases from J, the gap between germline ends came to 10 bases.

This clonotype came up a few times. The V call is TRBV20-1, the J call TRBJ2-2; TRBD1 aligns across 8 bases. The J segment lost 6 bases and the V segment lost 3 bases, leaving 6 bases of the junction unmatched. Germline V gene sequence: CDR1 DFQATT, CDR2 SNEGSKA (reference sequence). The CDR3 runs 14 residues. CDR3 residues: CSASGQGIAGELFF. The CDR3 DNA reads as TGCAGTGCTAGTGGACAGGGTATCGCCGGGGAGCTGTTTTTT.

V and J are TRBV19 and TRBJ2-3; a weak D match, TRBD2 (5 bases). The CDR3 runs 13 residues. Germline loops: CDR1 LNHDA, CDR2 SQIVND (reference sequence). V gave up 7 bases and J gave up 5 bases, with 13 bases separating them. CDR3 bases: TGTGCCAGTATTATGAAGGGAGAAGATACGCAGTATTTT. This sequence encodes CASIMKGEDTQYF. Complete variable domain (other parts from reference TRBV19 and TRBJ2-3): DGGITQSPKYLFRKEGQNVTLSCEQNLNHDAMYWYRQDPGQGLRLIYYSQIVNDFQKGDIAEGYSVSREKKESFPLTVTSAQKNPTAFYLCASIMKGEDTQYFGPGTRLTVL.

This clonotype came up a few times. The CDR3 loop is CASSFGRAYYNEQFF. CDR3 nucleotide sequence: TGTGCCAGCAGCTTCGGGAGGGCCTATTACAATGAGCAGTTCTTC. This chain connects TRBV7-8 to TRBJ2-1; 8 bases fit TRBD2. Germline trimming cut 3 bases from V and 4 bases from J; bases unmatched to any gene: 5. In germline, CDR1 is SGHVS, CDR2 FQNEAQ. The CDR3 runs to 15 residues.

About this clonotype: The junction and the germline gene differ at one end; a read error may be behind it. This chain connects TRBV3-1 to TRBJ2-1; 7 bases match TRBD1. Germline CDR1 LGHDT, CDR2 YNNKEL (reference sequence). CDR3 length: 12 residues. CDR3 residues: CASSLPRTGLSF. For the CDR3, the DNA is TGTGCCAGCAGCCTACCCCGGACAGGCCTTAGCTTC.

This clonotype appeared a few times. The CDR3 bases are TGTGCCAGCAGCTTAGAACGATTACACGGGGAGCTGTTTTTT. As protein: CASSLERLHGELFF. The genes are TRBV7-9 and TRBJ2-2; D is ambiguous. The V gene's germline CDR1 is SEHNR and CDR2 FQNEAQ (reference sequence). This CDR3 region has 14 residues. Between the trimmed V and J ends, which lost 1 base and 7 bases, there was a span of 10 bases.

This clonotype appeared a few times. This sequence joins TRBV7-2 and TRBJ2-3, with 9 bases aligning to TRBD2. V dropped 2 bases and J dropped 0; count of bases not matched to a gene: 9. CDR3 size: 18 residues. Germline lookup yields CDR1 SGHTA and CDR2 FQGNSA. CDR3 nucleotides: TGTGCCAGCAGCTTAAGAGGTCTAGCGGGGTCTAGCACAGATACGCAGTATTTT. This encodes CASSLRGLAGSSTDTQYF. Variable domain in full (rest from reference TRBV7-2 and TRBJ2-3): GAGVSQSPSNKVTEKGKDVELRCDPISGHTALYWYRQSLGQGLEFLIYFQGNSAPDKSGLPSDRFSAERTGGSVSTLTIQRTQQEDSAVYLCASSLRGLAGSSTDTQYFGPGTRLTVL.

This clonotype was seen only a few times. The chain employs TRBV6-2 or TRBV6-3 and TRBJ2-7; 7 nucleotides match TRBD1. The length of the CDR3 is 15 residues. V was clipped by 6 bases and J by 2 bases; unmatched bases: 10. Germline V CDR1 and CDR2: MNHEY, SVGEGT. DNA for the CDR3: TGTGCCAGCAGGGGACAGCCTCCAACTACCTACGAGCAGTACTTC. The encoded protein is CASRGQPPTTYEQYF.